This TCR beta chain came from a study of human T cells and chemical hapten exposure. General observations from the study: DPC sensitization did not alter TCRs above 1 in 1000 frequency.

Ten or more counts support this clonotype. As yet, its antigen is unknown. MiXCR, applied by TCRdb to the RACE reads, yields one record per CDR3 protein. Of under 60,000 distinct CDR3 sequences in the sample, roughly 10% were seen once. The ends were cut back, 4 bases at V and 7 bases at J, with 13 bases in the middle. Germline CDR1 is MNHEY and CDR2 is SVGAGI. CDR3 length equals 14 residues. Indicated time point: pre-sensitization, week 0. Regarding treatment: therapeutic diphenylcyclopropenone sensitization with weekly scalp DPC. The starting material, unfractionated whole blood, was used for total RNA extraction. Every donor had alopecia and was 18 to 70 years old; all were suitable for DPC.

The sample here was whole blood, taken in connection with sensitization to the hapten diphenylcyclopropenone (DPC). The receptor's source is a woman aged 25-40 years with alopecia areata. Some clones in this sample may be carry-over from other donors' samples. V usage is TRBV6-5 and J usage is TRBJ2-2; D not resolved. The CDR3 spells CASSSSFLSGELFF. In DNA, the CDR3 is TGTGCCAGCAGTTCCAGCTTTCTAAGCGGGGAGCTGTTTTTT.